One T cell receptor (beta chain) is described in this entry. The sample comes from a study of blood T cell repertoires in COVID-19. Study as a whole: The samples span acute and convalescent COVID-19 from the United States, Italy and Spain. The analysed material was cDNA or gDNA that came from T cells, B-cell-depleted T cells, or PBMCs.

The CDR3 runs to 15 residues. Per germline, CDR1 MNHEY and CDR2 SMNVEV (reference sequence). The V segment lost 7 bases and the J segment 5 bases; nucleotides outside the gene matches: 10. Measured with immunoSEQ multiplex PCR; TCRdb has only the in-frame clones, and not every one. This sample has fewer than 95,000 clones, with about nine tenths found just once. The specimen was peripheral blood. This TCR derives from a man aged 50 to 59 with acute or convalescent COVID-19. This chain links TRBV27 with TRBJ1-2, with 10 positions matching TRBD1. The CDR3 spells CASTTKGTGVYGYTF. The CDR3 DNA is TGTGCCAGCACCACCAAGGGGACAGGGGTGTATGGCTACACCTTC.